This T cell receptor (beta chain) was captured in a study of shared clonotypes between healthy human individuals. As concerns this clone: No antigen is known for it. Other nucleotide sequences in the sample specify the same CDR3.

Assay used: immunoSEQ multiplex PCR; TCRdb lists only in-frame clones, some missing. The data show around 2,000,000 clones, with roughly 95% seen just once and approximately 1.2% held by the top ten. The germline gives CDR1 LGHNA, CDR2 YSLEER. J was trimmed by 4 bases and V by 0 bases; bases with no gene match: 5. The CDR3 consists of 16 residues. Naivety among CD8 cells was defined by CD45RO negativity and positive CCR7 selection, thereby excluding terminally differentiated effector memory CD45RA+ cells. Nashville, Tennessee was home to all donors, who were Caucasian adults. Study observations and caveats: Shared clonotypes: 4.5% to 6% naive CD4, roughly 4% naive CD8, under 2.5% memory CD4, about 0.41% memory CD8. On the whole, naive subsets had larger estimated richness than memory subsets had. Non-shared clonotypes showed lower generation probabilities than clonotypes common to all four donors.

The rearrangement joins TRBV4-3 to TRBJ2-1; 8 positions agree with TRBD2. Sample: naive CD8+ T cells sorted from blood. The origin of this receptor is a man in his late teens or twenties in good health. The CDR3 region has the DNA TGCGCCAGCAGCCAAGATCAAGGACTAGCTTACAATGAGCAGTTCTTC. Translated: CASSQDQGLAYNEQFF.